This is a list of T cell receptor beta chains from one sample in a study of regulatory T cells in long-lasting Graves disease. TCRdb analysed the multiplex PCR reads with MiXCR anew, one entry per CDR3 protein. The profile shows 200,000 to 250,000 distinct CDR3 sequences, 20% to 25% of them singletons. This sample comprised peripheral blood mononuclear cells (PBMCs), obtained at new diagnosis, from a patient treated with antithyroid drugs. The receptor set was obtained from a female donor with Graves disease. The CDR3 runs from the conserved cysteine through the conserved F or W. A D gene is named only where the DNA matches it firmly. The size field is filled for only some rows; it gives once, few, many or a size class.

D gene	V gene	J gene	clone size	CDR3 DNA	CDR3 protein
.	TRBV27	TRBJ2-7	.	TGTGCCAGCACCGGGCGCTACGAGCAGTACTTC	CASTGRYEQYF
.	TRBV10-3	TRBJ2-5	many	TGTGCCATCAGCCCACGCCCCCCGGAGCAAGAGACCCAGTACTTC	CAISPRPPEQETQYF
TRBD1	TRBV9	TRBJ1-1	many	TGTGCCAGCAGCGTAGGCGGGACAGCTGAAGCTTTCTTT	CASSVGGTAEAFF
.	TRBV2	TRBJ2-5	many	TGTGCCAGCAGAACCCCCCGGGTGGCGCGTGAGACCCAGTACTTC	CASRTPRVARETQYF
TRBD2	TRBV11-2	TRBJ2-7	many	TGTGCCAGCAGCTCCAGGACTAGCTCCTACGAGCAGTACTTC	CASSSRTSSYEQYF
.	TRBV11-2	TRBJ1-1	.	TGTGCCAGCAGCAAGAGAGGGGCCCTAAAAGCTGAAGCTTTCTTT	CASSKRGALKAEAFF
.	TRBV18	TRBJ2-7	.	TGTGCCAGCTCACCACAGGGTTCGGACGAGCAGTACTTC	CASSPQGSDEQYF
.	TRBV12-3/TRBV12-4	TRBJ1-3	.	TGTGCCAGCAGGGGGGACTACTCTGGAAACACCATATATTTT	CASRGDYSGNTIYF
.	TRBV29-1	TRBJ2-3	many	TGCAGCCTACGAGGAGGGGGTAGCACAGATACGCAGTATTTT	CSLRGGGSTDTQYF
TRBD1	TRBV7-8	TRBJ1-3	.	TGTGCCAGCAGCTTATTCTCCGGGACAGACTCTGGAAACACCATATATTTT	CASSLFSGTDSGNTIYF
.	TRBV6-5	TRBJ2-1	.	TGTGCCAGCAGTTATGGCGGGTACAATGAGCAGTTCTTC	CASSYGGYNEQFF
.	TRBV15	TRBJ2-1	.	TGTGCCACCAGCAGAGGATTGGCGGATGAGCAGTTCTTC	CATSRGLADEQFF
TRBD1	TRBV20-1	TRBJ2-5	many	TGCAGTGCTACGGACAGCCGAGGGGGCGAGCCGCAGGAGACCCAGTACTTC	CSATDSRGGEPQETQYF
.	TRBV3-1	TRBJ1-2	many	TGTGCCAGCAGCTCCGGGACGGTAGCTAACTATGGCTACACCTTC	CASSSGTVANYGYTF
.	TRBV12-3/TRBV12-4	TRBJ1-5	many	TGTGCCAGCAGTTCACAGACCAATCAGCCCCAGCATTTT	CASSSQTNQPQHF
.	TRBV12-3/TRBV12-4	TRBJ1-5	many	TGTGCCAGCAGTTCCCTCAGGACGTGGGCCCAGCATTTT	CASSSLRTWAQHF
.	TRBV20-1	TRBJ1-4	many	TGCAGTGCTAGAGATACCGGAACTAATGAAAAACTGTTTTTT	CSARDTGTNEKLFF
.	TRBV18	TRBJ1-1	many	TGTGCCAGCTCGGGGCAGCTAGGAACTGAAGCTTTCTTT	CASSGQLGTEAFF